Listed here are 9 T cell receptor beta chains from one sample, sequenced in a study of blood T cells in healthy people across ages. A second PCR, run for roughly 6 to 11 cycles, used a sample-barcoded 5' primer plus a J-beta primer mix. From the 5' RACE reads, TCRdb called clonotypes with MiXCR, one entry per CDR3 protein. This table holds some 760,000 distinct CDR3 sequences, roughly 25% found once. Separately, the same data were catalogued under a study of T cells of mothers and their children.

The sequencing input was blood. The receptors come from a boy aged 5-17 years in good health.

The CDR3 sequence: CASRRDSTGANVLTF. The CDR3 DNA reads TGCGCCAGCAGGCGAGACAGTACTGGGGCCAACGTCCTGACTTTC. V usage is TRBV5-1 and J usage is TRBJ2-6, with D perhaps matching TRBD1 (5 bases). The CDR3 length is 15 residues. V was clipped by 5 bases and J by 2 bases, with 11 bases between them. CDR1 SGHRS and CDR2 YFSETQ come from the germline V gene.

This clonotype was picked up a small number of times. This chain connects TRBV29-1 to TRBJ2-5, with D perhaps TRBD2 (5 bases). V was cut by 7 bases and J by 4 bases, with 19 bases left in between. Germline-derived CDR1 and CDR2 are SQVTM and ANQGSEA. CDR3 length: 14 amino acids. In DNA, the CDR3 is TGCAGCGGCAAAACTAGTGAAAACGGAGAGACCCAGTACTTC. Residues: CSGKTSENGETQYF.

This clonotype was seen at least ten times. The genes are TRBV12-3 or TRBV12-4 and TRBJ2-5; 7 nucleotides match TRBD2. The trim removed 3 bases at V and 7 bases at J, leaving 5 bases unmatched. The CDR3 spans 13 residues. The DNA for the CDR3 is TGTGCCAGCAGTTTGGGCAGGGAGGGGACCCAGTACTTC. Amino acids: CASSLGREGTQYF.

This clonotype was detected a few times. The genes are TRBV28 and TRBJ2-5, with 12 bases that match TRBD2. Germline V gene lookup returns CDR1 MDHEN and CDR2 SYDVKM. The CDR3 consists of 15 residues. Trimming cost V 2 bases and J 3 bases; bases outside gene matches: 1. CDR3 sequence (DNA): TGTGCCAGCAGTTTAACTAGCGGGGGGAAAGAGACCCAGTACTTC. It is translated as CASSLTSGGKETQYF.

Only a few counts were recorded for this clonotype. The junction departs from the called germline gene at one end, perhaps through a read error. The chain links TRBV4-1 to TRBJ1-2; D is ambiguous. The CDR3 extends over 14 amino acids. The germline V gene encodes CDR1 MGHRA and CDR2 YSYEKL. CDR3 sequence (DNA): TGCGCCAGCAGCCAAGATAGGGAAAACTCTGGCTACACCTTC. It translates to CASSQDRENSGYTF.

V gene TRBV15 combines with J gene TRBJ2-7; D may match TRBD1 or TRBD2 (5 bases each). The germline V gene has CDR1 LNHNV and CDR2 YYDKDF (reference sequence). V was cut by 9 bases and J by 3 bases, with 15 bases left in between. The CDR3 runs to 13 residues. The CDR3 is CATGRDPLYEQYF. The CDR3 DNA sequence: TGTGCCACTGGACGGGACCCTCTCTACGAGCAGTACTTC.

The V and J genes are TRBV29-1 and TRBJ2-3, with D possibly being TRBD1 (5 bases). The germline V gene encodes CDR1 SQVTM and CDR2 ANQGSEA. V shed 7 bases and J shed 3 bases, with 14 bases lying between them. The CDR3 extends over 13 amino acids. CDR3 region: CSAPGLGTDTQYF. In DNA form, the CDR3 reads TGCAGCGCCCCAGGGCTTGGGACAGATACGCAGTATTTT.

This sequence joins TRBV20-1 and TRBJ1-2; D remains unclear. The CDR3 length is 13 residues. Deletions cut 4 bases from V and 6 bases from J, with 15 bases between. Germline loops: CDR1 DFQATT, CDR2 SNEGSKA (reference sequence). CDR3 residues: CSANPRKRDGYTF. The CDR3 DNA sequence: TGCAGTGCTAATCCCCGGAAACGGGATGGCTACACCTTC.

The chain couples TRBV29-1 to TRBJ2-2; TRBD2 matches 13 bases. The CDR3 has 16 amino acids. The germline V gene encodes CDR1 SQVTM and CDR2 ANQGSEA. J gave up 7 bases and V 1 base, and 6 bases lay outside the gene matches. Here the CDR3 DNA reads TGCAGCGTTGAAGGGGGGACTAGCGGGAAGTTCGGGGAGCTGTTTTTT. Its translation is CSVEGGTSGKFGELFF.